Shown below are 11 T cell receptor beta chains from a single sample sequenced in a study of CD8 T cells in Susac syndrome. An amount of RNA that ranged from roughly 0.45 to 1 ug was reverse transcribed with random hexamers. TCRdb itself ran the immunoSEQ multiplex PCR reads through MiXCR, one entry per CDR3 protein. Of 150,000 to 200,000 distinct CDR3 sequences listed, 90% to 95% are singletons. The specimen was CD4+ T cells from PBMCs. The receptors shown here come from a human donor with multiple sclerosis.

This clonotype showed up just once. The chain recombines TRBV12-3 or TRBV12-4 with TRBJ2-2; TRBD2 matches at 13 bases. CDR3 length equals 17 residues. Trimming took 5 bases from V and 7 from J; bases not matched to a gene: 10. The CDR3 DNA follows: TGTGCCAGCAGTCTCACTACTAGCGGGAGGGCCGACGGGGAGCTGTTTTTT. Residues: CASSLTTSGRADGELFF.

The chain uses TRBV5-4 and TRBJ2-1, with 12 positions matching TRBD2. Germline V lookup: CDR1 SGHNT, CDR2 YYREEE (reference sequence). V lost 0 bases to trimming and J lost 10 bases; unmatched junction nucleotides: 5. The CDR3 covers 15 residues. This CDR3 is CASSLGLAGVLEQFF. The DNA for the CDR3 is TGTGCCAGCAGCTTGGGACTAGCGGGAGTTCTGGAGCAGTTCTTC. Drawing the rest from reference TRBV5-4 and TRBJ2-1, the complete variable domain is ETGVTQSPTHLIKTRGQQVTLRCSSQSGHNTVSWYQQALGQGPQFIFQYYREEENGRGNFPPRFSGLQFPNYSSELNVNALELDDSALYLCASSLGLAGVLEQFFGPGTRLTVL.

The gene calls are TRBV3-1 and TRBJ1-2; TRBD1 is a possible D gene (5 bases). Germline loops: CDR1 LGHDT, CDR2 YNNKEL (reference sequence). V lost 3 bases, J lost 8 bases, and 7 bases lay in between. There are 11 residues in the CDR3. CDR3 DNA: TGTGCCAGCAGCCACGGGGGGGGCTACACCTTC. Its protein product is CASSHGGGYTF.

The chain is built from TRBV30 and TRBJ1-1; 7 nucleotides line up with TRBD1. Per germline, CDR1 GTSNPN and CDR2 SVGIG (reference sequence). J gave up 6 bases and V 3 bases, and 7 bases lay outside the gene matches. This CDR3 is built from 13 residues. The CDR3 DNA sequence: TGTGCCTGGAGGAATAGGGGGCCCGCTGAAGCTTTCTTT. Encoded protein: CAWRNRGPAEAFF.

The CDR3 region has the DNA TGTGCCACCATTGGAGTTAGCGGGACCCCGCTACCCTACGAGCAGTACTTC. The encoded protein is CATIGVSGTPLPYEQYF. This chain links TRBV15 with TRBJ2-7; TRBD2 matches 8 bases. The J segment lost 2 bases and the V segment lost 7 bases, leaving 16 bases of the junction unmatched. The germline gives CDR1 LNHNV, CDR2 YYDKDF (reference sequence). The CDR3 is 17 residues long.

In its sample, this clonotype was seen once. The chain employs TRBV7-2 and TRBJ2-5; D gene unclear. Germline CDR1 reads SGHTA; CDR2 reads FQGNSA. The germline V and J ends were trimmed by 5 bases and 3 bases, with 7 bases remaining between them. This CDR3 is 12 amino acids long. CDR3 sequence: CASSGDEETQYF. The CDR3 DNA reads as TGTGCCAGCAGCGGTGACGAAGAGACCCAGTACTTC.

The chain's CDR3 is CASSFSGSAREGPTSYEQYF. DNA of the CDR3: TGTGCCAGCAGTTTTAGTGGTTCGGCGCGGGAGGGGCCGACCTCCTACGAGCAGTACTTC. V and J are TRBV27 and TRBJ2-7; TRBD2 matches at 9 bases. Trimming removed 3 bases from V and 0 bases from J; junction bases left unmatched: 18. The germline CDR1 and CDR2 sequences are MNHEY and SMNVEV (reference sequence). This CDR3 comprises 20 residues.

The rearrangement uses TRBV27 and TRBJ2-1; TRBD2 matches 11 bases. The CDR3 extends over 13 amino acids. The germline V gene encodes CDR1 MNHEY and CDR2 SMNVEV (reference sequence). Trimming cost V 5 bases and J 15 bases; bases outside gene matches: 9. The CDR3 DNA follows: TGTGCCAGCAGTAAGATAGCGGGGGGGCCCCGGTTCTTC. Translation gives CASSKIAGGPRFF.

The V call is TRBV20-1, the J call TRBJ2-1; D is undetermined. CDR3 length: 12 residues. The germline V and J ends were trimmed by 0 bases and 10 bases, with 10 bases remaining between them. In germline, CDR1 is DFQATT, CDR2 SNEGSKA (reference sequence). CDR3 DNA sequence: TGCAGTGCTAGAGATCTCGGGCGGGAGCAGTTCTTC. Encoded protein: CSARDLGREQFF.

This clonotype has a handful of counts. The V and J genes are TRBV3-1 and TRBJ2-7; D is unresolved. The CDR3 runs 11 residues. The germline CDR1 and CDR2 sequences are LGHDT and YNNKEL (reference sequence). The V end was cut by 3 bases, the J end by 1 base, with 1 base between. CDR3 amino acids: CASSQSYEQYF. Here the CDR3 DNA reads TGTGCCAGCAGCCAGTCCTACGAGCAGTACTTC.

The V and J genes are TRBV7-2 and TRBJ2-3; D is perhaps TRBD2 (6 bases). CDR3 length: 16 residues. The germline CDR1 and CDR2 sequences are SGHTA and FQGNSA. V shed 5 bases and J shed 4 bases, with 19 bases lying between them. DNA for the CDR3: TGTGCCAGCAGCACCCGGGGTGGGGGGTCTGCAGATACGCAGTATTTT. Its protein is CASSTRGGGSADTQYF.